These 31 T cell receptor beta chains originate from one sample sequenced in a study of blood T cell repertoires in COVID-19. The protocol was immunoSEQ multiplex PCR, while the TCRdb copy is restricted to in-frame clones and leaves out a portion. Of a few hundred thousand clones listed, roughly 89% are singletons. What was sequenced was PBMCs or T cells enriched from blood (not recorded which). The source of these receptors is a man aged 18-30 years with acute COVID-19.

This chain links TRBV5-1 with TRBJ1-4; 7 bases agree with TRBD1. Per the germline V gene, CDR1 is SGHRS and CDR2 is YFSETQ. Trimming at V came to 3 bases and at J to 5 bases, leaving 4 bases not matched to a gene. CDR3 length: 14 residues. The CDR3 spells CASSSGDSNEKLFF. The DNA for the CDR3 is TGCGCCAGCAGCTCCGGGGACAGCAATGAAAAACTGTTTTTT.

V and J are TRBV20-1 and TRBJ2-3; 11 nucleotides agree with TRBD2. V lost 3 bases to trimming and J lost 5 bases; unmatched junction nucleotides: 10. Germline V gene data show CDR1 as DFQATT and CDR2 as SNEGSKA (reference sequence). The CDR3 has 16 residues. The CDR3 nucleotides read TGCAGTGCTAGTCCCCCACTAGCGGGAGCTGAAGATACGCAGTATTTT. This translates into CSASPPLAGAEDTQYF.

V usage is TRBV18 and J usage is TRBJ2-3; TRBD2 aligns across 10 bases. There are 16 residues in the CDR3. Germline V gene sequence: CDR1 KGHSH, CDR2 LQKENI. V trimming: 3 bases; J trimming: 1 base; junction bases outside the gene matches: 4. CDR3 bases: TGTGCCAGCTCACCCACCGGGACTAGCGGCACAGATACGCAGTATTTT. Protein sequence: CASSPTGTSGTDTQYF. Together with reference TRBV18 and TRBJ2-3, the CDR3 gives the full variable domain: NAGVMQNPRHLVRRRGQEARLRCSPMKGHSHVYWYRQLPEEGLKFMVYLQKENIIDESGMPKERFSAEFPKEGPSILRIQQVVRGDSAAYFCASSPTGTSGTDTQYFGPGTRLTVL.

This chain links TRBV10-3 with TRBJ2-1; weak D call: TRBD2 (5 bases). The CDR3 is made up of 11 amino acids. Trimming pared 6 bases from V and 8 bases from J, leaving 8 bases between. Germline-derived CDR1 and CDR2 are ENHRY and SYGVKD. The CDR3 region has the DNA TGTGCCATCAGAGGGAGTGATGAGCAGTTCTTC. This codes for CAIRGSDEQFF.

This sequence joins TRBV5-4 and TRBJ1-2; 8 bases agree with TRBD1. CDR3 size: 16 residues. Germline loops: CDR1 SGHNT, CDR2 YYREEE (reference sequence). Trimming cost V 4 bases and J 3 bases; bases outside gene matches: 11. The CDR3 reads CASSNTGTGWDYGYTF. The CDR3 nucleotides read TGTGCCAGCAGCAATACCGGGACAGGATGGGACTATGGCTACACCTTC. The full variable domain, its missing parts supplied by reference TRBV5-4 and TRBJ1-2, is ETGVTQSPTHLIKTRGQQVTLRCSSQSGHNTVSWYQQALGQGPQFIFQYYREEENGRGNFPPRFSGLQFPNYSSELNVNALELDDSALYLCASSNTGTGWDYGYTFGSGTRLTVV.

The CDR3 DNA sequence: TGCAGCGTCCATATAGCGGGAGATGACACCGGGGAGCTGTTTTTT. Its translation is CSVHIAGDDTGELFF. This rearrangement joins TRBV29-1 to TRBJ2-2, with 9 positions matching TRBD2. This CDR3 comprises 15 residues. V gave up 6 bases and J gave up 3 bases; unmatched junction bases: 8. Germline loops: CDR1 SQVTM, CDR2 ANQGSEA.

The rearrangement joins TRBV12-3 or TRBV12-4 to TRBJ1-1; D is ambiguous. This CDR3 contains 12 residues. Deletions cut 7 bases from V and 1 base from J, with 7 bases between. DNA for the CDR3: TGTGCCAGCACTCTAGGGAACACTGAAGCTTTCTTT. This translates into CASTLGNTEAFF.

The rearrangement joins TRBV18 to TRBJ2-3; 8 bases are shared with TRBD2. The germline CDR1 and CDR2 sequences are KGHSH and LQKENI. The CDR3 covers 16 residues. J gave up 0 bases and V 3 bases, and 5 bases lay outside the gene matches. CDR3 nucleotides: TGTGCCAGCTCACCCCGGGAGGGAGTTAGCACAGATACGCAGTATTTT. Amino acids: CASSPREGVSTDTQYF.

J is TRBJ2-7 and V is TRBV1; whether TRBD2, the table's D call, matches the DNA was not checked. TRBV1 is assigned pseudogene status. The CDR3 spans 14 residues. The CDR3 DNA reads TGCACCAGCAGCCAGTGGTTTGAGACCTACGAGCAGTACTTC. It translates to CTSSQWFETYEQYF.

The CDR3 sequence: CATGVGRGANQETQYF. CDR3 in DNA: TGTGCCACCGGGGTGGGTCGGGGGGCCAACCAAGAGACCCAGTACTTC. This sequence joins TRBV7-9 and TRBJ2-5, with D perhaps TRBD2 (7 bases). The germline CDR1 and CDR2 sequences are SEHNR and FQNEAQ (reference sequence). Trimming removed 10 bases at V and 0 bases at J, with 21 bases between. CDR3 size: 16 residues.

The rearrangement links TRBV12-3 or TRBV12-4 to TRBJ1-2; D unresolved. V was pared by 8 bases and J by 1 base, with 11 bases between. This CDR3 comprises 13 residues. The CDR3 coding sequence is TGTGCCAGCTTGGGAGGAGTTAACTATGGCTACACCTTC. Its protein product is CASLGGVNYGYTF.

J is TRBJ1-6 and V is TRBV11-1; D gene unclear. The V gene's germline CDR1 is SGHAT and CDR2 FQDESV (reference sequence). The length of the CDR3 is 15 residues. Between the trimmed V and J ends, which lost 2 bases and 9 bases, there was a span of 14 bases. CDR3 in DNA: TGTGCCAGCAGCTTACAGGAGGGCCTGTCTTCACCCCTCCACTTT. Amino acid sequence: CASSLQEGLSSPLHF.

The chain links TRBV7-2 to TRBJ2-5; D uncertain. V lost 1 base to trimming and J lost 4 bases, with 10 bases between them. Germline values: CDR1 SGHTA, CDR2 FQGNSA. The CDR3 loop spans 14 amino acids. CDR3 nucleotide sequence: TGTGCCAGCAGCTTAGACGTCTCGGGAGAGACCCAGTACTTC. This translates into CASSLDVSGETQYF.

The chain joins TRBV24-1 to TRBJ2-2; 8 bases are a match to TRBD2. The J segment lost 3 bases and the V segment lost 0 bases, leaving 8 bases of the junction unmatched. Looked up from germline, CDR1 is KGHDR and CDR2 is SFDVKD. This CDR3 has 18 amino acids. CDR3 coding DNA: TGTGCCACCAGTGATTTGCACTCGGGAGGGGCGGACACCGGGGAGCTGTTTTTT. It yields the protein CATSDLHSGGADTGELFF.

This chain uses TRBV18 with TRBJ1-2, with TRBD1 matching 8 bases. V trimming: 2 bases; J trimming: 2 bases; junction bases outside the gene matches: 19. Germline V gene sequence: CDR1 KGHSH, CDR2 LQKENI. This CDR3 is built from 20 residues. The CDR3 sequence is CASSPNPNLSKGQENYGYTF. The CDR3 bases are TGTGCCAGCTCACCAAATCCGAACCTCTCGAAGGGACAGGAGAACTATGGCTACACCTTC.

This clone showed up just a few times. The chain is built from TRBV11-2 and TRBJ2-7, with 7 bases that match TRBD1. The CDR3 covers 13 residues. Germline V gene sequence: CDR1 SGHAT, CDR2 FQNNGV. Trimming took 6 bases from V and 5 from J; bases not matched to a gene: 7. CDR3 protein: CASSLTGNHEQYF. The DNA of the CDR3 is TGTGCCAGCAGTTTGACAGGGAACCACGAGCAGTACTTC. The full variable domain, completed using reference TRBV11-2 and TRBJ2-7, is EAGVAQSPRYKIIEKRQSVAFWCNPISGHATLYWYQQILGQGPKLLIQFQNNGVVDDSQLPKDRFSAERLKGVDSTLKIQPAKLEDSAVYLCASSLTGNHEQYFGPGTRLTVT.

The CDR3 DNA follows: TGTGCCAGCAGCGCCCCCCCTTTAGCGAATGAGCAGTTCTTC. Translated, it gives CASSAPPLANEQFF. The chain joins TRBV9 to TRBJ2-1; D possibly corresponds to TRBD2 (5 bases). CDR3 size: 14 residues. The V gene lost 3 bases and the J gene lost 7 bases, with 14 bases spanning the gap. Germline CDR1 is SGDLS and CDR2 is YYNGEE.

The rearrangement joins TRBV5-1 to TRBJ2-3; TRBD2 matches 7 bases. In germline, CDR1 is SGHRS, CDR2 YFSETQ. There are 14 residues in the CDR3. The ends lost 5 bases at V and 2 bases at J; junction bases unmatched: 5. CDR3 DNA: TGCGCCAGCAGATCAAGCGGGGCCACAGATACGCAGTATTTT. Protein sequence: CASRSSGATDTQYF.

Written as DNA, the CDR3 is TGCGCCAGCAGCCAAGATCTCCCAGGGGGGGAGACCCAGTACTTC. Translation: CASSQDLPGGETQYF. The chain employs TRBV4-1 and TRBJ2-5; tentative D call: TRBD1 (7 bases). Looked up from germline, CDR1 is MGHRA and CDR2 is YSYEKL. V lost 0 bases and J 5 bases, leaving 13 bases between the germline ends. There are 15 residues in the CDR3.

V usage is TRBV7-9 and J usage is TRBJ1-3; D unclear. This CDR3 region has 13 residues. The ends were cut back, 4 bases at V and 3 bases at J, with 7 bases in the middle. The germline V gene has CDR1 SEHNR and CDR2 FQNEAQ (reference sequence). The CDR3 DNA follows: TGTGCCAGCAGCTCCTCCTATGGAAACACCATATATTTT. Protein: CASSSSYGNTIYF. Full variable domain (rest looked up from reference TRBV7-9 and TRBJ1-3): DTGVSQNPRHKITKRGQNVTFRCDPISEHNRLYWYRQTLGQGPEFLTYFQNEAQLEKSRLLSDRFSAERPKGSFSTLEIQRTEQGDSAMYLCASSSSYGNTIYFGEGSWLTVV.

This clone occurred once. V usage is TRBV11-1 and J usage is TRBJ2-7; 11 positions match TRBD2. From germline, CDR1 is SGHAT and CDR2 FQDESV (reference sequence). V lost 5 bases, J lost 2 bases, and 5 bases stayed unmatched. This CDR3 has 15 amino acids. The CDR3 region is CASSPRLAGTYEQYF. As DNA, the CDR3 is TGTGCCAGCAGCCCTAGACTAGCGGGAACCTACGAGCAGTACTTC.

The chain combines TRBV10-2 with TRBJ2-1; D is unresolved. CDR3 size: 14 residues. Per the germline V gene, CDR1 is WSHSY and CDR2 is SAAADI. Trimming left V 4 bases short and J 4 bases short, with 11 bases between. This CDR3 reads CASSATVVYNEQFF. DNA for the CDR3: TGCGCCAGCAGTGCTACAGTAGTGTACAATGAGCAGTTCTTC.

The chain links TRBV18 to TRBJ2-3; 7 positions agree with TRBD1. Unmatched junction bases numbered 6, after V lost 5 bases and J lost 1 base. Germline V gene sequence: CDR1 KGHSH, CDR2 LQKENI. This CDR3 is 15 amino acids long. CDR3 in DNA: TGTGCCAGCTCAGATTACAGGGGCGGCACAGATACGCAGTATTTT. It encodes CASSDYRGGTDTQYF. The variable domain in full, with the rest retrieved from reference TRBV18 and TRBJ2-3, is NAGVMQNPRHLVRRRGQEARLRCSPMKGHSHVYWYRQLPEEGLKFMVYLQKENIIDESGMPKERFSAEFPKEGPSILRIQQVVRGDSAAYFCASSDYRGGTDTQYFGPGTRLTVL.

The J gene is TRBJ2-3, the V gene TRBV30; 10 nucleotides align to TRBD2. The CDR3 has 14 amino acids. J lost 6 bases, V lost 8 bases, and 11 bases had no gene match. In germline, CDR1 is GTSNPN, CDR2 SVGIG (reference sequence). The CDR3 loop reads CAHGLAGGSDTQYF. The CDR3 coding sequence is TGTGCCCATGGGTTAGCGGGAGGTTCCGATACGCAGTATTTT.

V and J are TRBV11-1 and TRBJ1-4, with D possibly being TRBD1 (5 bases). Per the germline V gene, CDR1 is SGHAT and CDR2 is FQDESV (reference sequence). This CDR3 contains 15 residues. The V end was cut by 6 bases, the J end by 5 bases, with 16 bases between. CDR3 in DNA: TGTGCCAGCAGAACCAAAGACAGCCTCAATGAAAAACTGTTTTTT. It encodes CASRTKDSLNEKLFF. Together with reference TRBV11-1 and TRBJ1-4, the CDR3 gives the full variable domain: EAEVAQSPRYKITEKSQAVAFWCDPISGHATLYWYRQILGQGPELLVQFQDESVVDDSQLPKDRFSAERLKGVDSTLKIQPAELGDSAMYLCASRTKDSLNEKLFFGSGTQLSVL.

A note on this clone: Other DNA sequences in this specimen translate into the identical CDR3. V usage is TRBV27 and J usage is TRBJ1-3; D may be TRBD1 (5 bases). CDR1 MNHEY and CDR2 SMNVEV come from the germline V gene (reference sequence). This CDR3 has 14 amino acids. Between the trimmed V and J ends, which lost 6 bases and 2 bases, there was a span of 11 bases. CDR3 in amino acids: CASSLSGTGNTIYF. CDR3 DNA sequence: TGTGCCAGCAGCTTGTCAGGGACTGGAAACACCATATATTTT.

V and J are TRBV19 and TRBJ1-2; TRBD1 agrees at 8 bases. This CDR3 contains 17 residues. Germline loops: CDR1 LNHDA, CDR2 SQIVND (reference sequence). J lost 0 bases, V lost 4 bases, and 10 bases had no gene match. The CDR3 DNA reads as TGTGCCAGTAGTACCTGGGGGCAGGGGGCAGCTAACTATGGCTACACCTTC. This encodes CASSTWGQGAANYGYTF.

CDR3 DNA: TGTGCCAGCAGCCAAGTCACCTACTTCTCAACCGGGGAGCTGTTTTTT. As protein: CASSQVTYFSTGELFF. This chain links TRBV3-1 (or the pseudogene TRBV3-2) with TRBJ2-2; D remains unclear. Germline V gives CDR1 LGHDT, CDR2 YNNKEL (reference sequence). The CDR3 is made up of 16 amino acids. The V end lost 1 base, the J end lost 5 bases, and 14 bases lay between the germline ends.

The chain employs TRBV5-1 and TRBJ1-3; D not resolved. The V end lost 0 bases, the J end lost 0 bases, and 7 bases lay between the germline ends. CDR3 length: 15 residues. The V gene's germline CDR1 is SGHRS and CDR2 YFSETQ. The CDR3 sequence: CASSLGLSSGNTIYF. CDR3 coding DNA: TGCGCCAGCAGCTTGGGACTGAGCTCTGGAAACACCATATATTTT.

There are a few counts of this clone. This rearrangement joins TRBV4-1 to TRBJ1-1; D unclear. Germline CDR1 and CDR2: MGHRA and YSYEKL. Between the trimmed V and J ends, which lost 0 bases and 5 bases, there was a span of 16 bases. This CDR3 comprises 16 residues. The CDR3 DNA is TGCGCCAGCAGCCAAGAAAGTTGGCCTTTGAGGACTGAAGCTTTCTTT. Its translation: CASSQESWPLRTEAFF.

This clone showed up just once. V usage is TRBV18 and J usage is TRBJ2-1, with TRBD2 as a possible D gene (5 bases). Deletions cut 3 bases from V and 7 bases from J, with 19 bases between. Germline V gene sequence: CDR1 KGHSH, CDR2 LQKENI. The CDR3 loop spans 16 amino acids. The CDR3 region has the DNA TGTGCCAGCTCACCGGCCCCTGGATCCCCGGGGAATGAGCAGTTCTTC. Translating gives CASSPAPGSPGNEQFF.